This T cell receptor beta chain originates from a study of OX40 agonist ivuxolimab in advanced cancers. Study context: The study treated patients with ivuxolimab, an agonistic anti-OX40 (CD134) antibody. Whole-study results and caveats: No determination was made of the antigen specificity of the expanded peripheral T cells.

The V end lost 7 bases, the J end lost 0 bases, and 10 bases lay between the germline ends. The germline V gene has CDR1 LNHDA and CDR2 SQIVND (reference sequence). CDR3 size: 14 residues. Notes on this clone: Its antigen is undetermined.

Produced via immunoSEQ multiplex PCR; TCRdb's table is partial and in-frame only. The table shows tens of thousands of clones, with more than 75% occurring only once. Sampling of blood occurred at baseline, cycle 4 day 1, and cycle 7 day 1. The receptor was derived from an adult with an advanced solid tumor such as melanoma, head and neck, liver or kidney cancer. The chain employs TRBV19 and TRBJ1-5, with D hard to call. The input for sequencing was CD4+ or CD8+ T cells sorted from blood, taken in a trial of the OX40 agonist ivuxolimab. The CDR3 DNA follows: TGTGCCAGTAAAATGCGTCATAGCAATCAGCCCCAGCATTTT. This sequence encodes CASKMRHSNQPQHF.